The clone carrying this TCR beta chain came up a few times. As yet, its antigen is unknown. This sample is drawn from a study of Graves' ophthalmopathy and Graves' hyperthyroidism. The study recruited hyperthyroidism patients aged 18 to 65 who were newly diagnosed, under 2 months' duration. Pregnant or lactating patients and those with other autoimmune diseases or uncontrolled infections were excluded. Study conclusions and caveats: In predicting ophthalmopathy progression, the model reached 70% to 71% sensitivity and 72.22% specificity.

Transcripts of RNA were the source for amplifying TCR beta CDR3 regions. HTBI-primed first-round RT-PCR preceded second-round multiplex PCR. TCRdb fed the multiplex PCR reads into MiXCR, producing one record per CDR3 protein. The sample lists around 1,200,000 distinct CDR3 sequences; less than 45% were seen once. The sequence derives from an adult man with Graves' hyperthyroidism. The sample consisted of peripheral blood or thyroid tissue (not recorded which).

In DNA, the CDR3 is TGTGCCAGCAGCCCCCCGGATGGAGACAACACTGAAGCTTTCTTT. Its translation: CASSPPDGDNTEAFF. The V call is TRBV5-8, the J call TRBJ1-1; D not certain. This CDR3 is 15 amino acids long. In germline, CDR1 is SGHTS, CDR2 YDEGEE. Trimming took 4 bases from V and 2 from J, leaving 15 bases between them.